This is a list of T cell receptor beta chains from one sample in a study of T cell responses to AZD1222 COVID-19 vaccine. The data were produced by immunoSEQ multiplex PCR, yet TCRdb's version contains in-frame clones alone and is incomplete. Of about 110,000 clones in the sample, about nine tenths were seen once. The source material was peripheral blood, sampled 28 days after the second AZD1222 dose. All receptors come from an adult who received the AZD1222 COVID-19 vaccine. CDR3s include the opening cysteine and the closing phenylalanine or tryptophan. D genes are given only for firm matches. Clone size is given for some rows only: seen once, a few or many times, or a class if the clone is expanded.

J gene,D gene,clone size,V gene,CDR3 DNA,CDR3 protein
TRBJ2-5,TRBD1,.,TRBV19,TGTGCCAGTAGTTTTGGGTTCGGACAGGGACAAGAGACCCAGTACTTC,CASSFGFGQGQETQYF
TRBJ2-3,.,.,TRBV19,TGTGCCAGAGCCTGGCGGGGGCGCACAGATACGCAGTATTTT,CARAWRGRTDTQYF
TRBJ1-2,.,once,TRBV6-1,TGTGCCAGCAGTGAACCGATGAAACCCGATGGCTACACCTTC,CASSEPMKPDGYTF
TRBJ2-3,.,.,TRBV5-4,TGTGCCAGCAGCTTGACAGGAAGCACAGATACGCAGTATTTT,CASSLTGSTDTQYF
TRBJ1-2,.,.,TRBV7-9,TGTGCCAGCATCGGGGTGATGTCGTATGGCTACACCTTC,CASIGVMSYGYTF
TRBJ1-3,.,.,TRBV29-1,TGCAGCGGGGGAGAGGCTGGAAACACCATATATTTT,CSGGEAGNTIYF
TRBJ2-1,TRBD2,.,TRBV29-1,TGCAGCGTTGAAGGTTTCCCGGGGGGTGAGCAGTTCTTC,CSVEGFPGGEQFF
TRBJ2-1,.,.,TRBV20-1,TGCAGTGCTAGTAGTAACAATGAGCAGTTCTTC,CSASSNNEQFF
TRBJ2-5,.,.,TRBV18,TGTGCCAGCTCACCGAGGGAGACCCAGTACTTC,CASSPRETQYF
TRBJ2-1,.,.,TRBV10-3,TGTGCCATCGGGGCCACCGGGACCCAAAACAATGAGCAGTTCTTC,CAIGATGTQNNEQFF
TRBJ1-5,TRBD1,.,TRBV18,TGTGCCAGCTCACCCCAGGGGGCAAATAGCAATCAGCCCCAGCATTTT,CASSPQGANSNQPQHF
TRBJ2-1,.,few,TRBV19,TGTGCCAGTAGTGGGATAGGGGGGGATTACAATGAGCAGTTCTTC,CASSGIGGDYNEQFF
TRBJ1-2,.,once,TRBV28,TGTGCCAGCAGTTTTCCCGTGGGTTTCTCCTATGGCTACACCTTC,CASSFPVGFSYGYTF
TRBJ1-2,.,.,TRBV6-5,TGTGCCACGCAGGACGGGAACTATGGCTACACCTTC,CATQDGNYGYTF
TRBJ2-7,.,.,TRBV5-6,TGTGCCAGCAGCACAAAAGCCCACCGGGACATAACCTACGAGCAGTACTTC,CASSTKAHRDITYEQYF
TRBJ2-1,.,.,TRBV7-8,TGTGCCAGCAGCCCTCGTGTTGGATACAATGAGCAGTTCTTC,CASSPRVGYNEQFF
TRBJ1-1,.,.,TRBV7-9,TGTGCCAGCAGCTTAGGAGGTGCCACTGAAGCTTTCTTT,CASSLGGATEAFF
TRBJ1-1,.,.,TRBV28,TGTGCCAGCAGCATAATCGTGAACACTGAAGCTTTCTTT,CASSIIVNTEAFF
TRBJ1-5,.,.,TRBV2,TGTGCCAGCACGACAGGCCCCCTTCCCAATCAGCCCCAGCATTTT,CASTTGPLPNQPQHF
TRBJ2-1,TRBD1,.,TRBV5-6,TGTGCCAGCAGCGCCGGGACAGGGAACTACAATGAGCAGTTCTTC,CASSAGTGNYNEQFF
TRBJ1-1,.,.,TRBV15,TGTGCCTCCCGCACCCCGGGTCGGGACACTGAAGCTTTCTTT,CASRTPGRDTEAFF